This TCR beta chain was recorded in a study of PD-1 blockade in classical Hodgkin lymphoma. Overall study context: It was nivolumab at 3 mg/kg, given intravenously every 2 weeks, that patients received. General study findings and limits: TCR diversity in CD4+, not CD8+, cells rose significantly by C4D1.

The CDR3 consists of 17 residues. Trimming took 2 bases from V and 3 from J, leaving 19 bases between them. CDR1 MNHNS and CDR2 SASEGT come from the germline V gene. The assay was immunoSEQ multiplex PCR, and TCRdb's table has in-frame clones only and misses some. The table has more than 800 clones, about three quarters seen once. With respect to this clone: The antigen remains unidentified.

In every patient, relapse followed autologous stem cell transplantation, while exposure to brentuximab vedotin differed. Relapsed/refractory classical Hodgkin lymphoma patients had complete, partial or progressive responses. The gene calls are TRBV6-1 and TRBJ1-2; D remains unclear. The receptor was isolated from a human donor with classical Hodgkin lymphoma. The sequencing used peripheral blood mononuclear cells (PBMCs), collected at baseline. The CDR3, as DNA: TGTGCCAGCAGTGAAAGAGCTGTTCGGAGCGTCGACTATGGCTACACCTTC. The encoded protein is CASSERAVRSVDYGYTF.